The TCR beta chain under discussion was sequenced for a study of monozygotic twins with inflammatory bowel disease. T cells were not sorted, and total RNA was isolated straight from whole blood. UMIs incorporating a 6-nucleotide sample barcode were appended by means of template switching. Both the TCRalpha cDNA and the TCRbeta cDNA were taken through two nested PCRs, lasting around 15 and 10 cycles. TCRdb re-called the 5' RACE reads and gives one entry per CDR3 protein, without DNA. This repertoire includes 170,000 or so distinct CDR3 sequences. Study-level results: Clonotypes shared with others were fewer in IBD patients than in healthy twins, especially with disease activity.

The CDR3 extends over 14 amino acids. CDR1 SGHRS and CDR2 YFSETQ come from the germline V gene. Details on this clonotype: Its antigen is still unknown.

This clonotype originated in a human donor with ulcerative colitis or Crohn's disease, or a healthy co-twin of an affected twin (not recorded which). Sequenced material: blood. This sequence joins TRBV5-1 and TRBJ1-1. The CDR3: CASSLSAANTEAFF.